This T cell receptor (beta chain) was identified in a study of blood T cell repertoires in COVID-19. Study in general: Samples of COVID-19 (acute and convalescent) were obtained from the United States, Italy and Spain. T cells, B-cell-depleted T cells, or PBMCs provided the cDNA or gDNA that served as material.

The germline gives CDR1 MNHEY, CDR2 SVGAGI. The CDR3 spans 13 residues. Trimming took off 8 bases at V and 0 bases at J, with 8 bases between the two ends. As originally analysed: It was from reference gene primer amplification that nucleated cell counts were estimated. Assay: immunoSEQ multiplex PCR; the TCRdb copy retains only in-frame clones and omits some. Clone size and V and J calls were adopted from that table, with D and trimming inferred from the DNA. The sample contains fewer than 300,000 clones, 83% of which appear only once. The chain couples TRBV6-5 to TRBJ1-3; D is ambiguous. The clonotype was recovered from a woman aged 45-60 years who had recovered from COVID-19. Sequencing was done on a sample of peripheral blood. In DNA form, the CDR3 reads TGTGCCAGCGAGGTAAACTCTGGAAACACCATATATTTT. As protein: CASEVNSGNTIYF.